One and the same sample provided the 20 T cell receptor beta chains below, sequenced in a study of cytomegalovirus exposure and HLA in healthy donors listed by TCRdb under 2017. Library construction relied on the immunoSEQ multiplex PCR assay. Entries here come from immuneACCESS through TCRdb and include only in-frame sequences with V and J called. Some clones fail to appear in such tables; in the studies checked, an unresolved V gene covers under half of the shortfall, and the cause of the remainder is unknown. This sample holds tens of thousands of clones; around 81% were observed only once. Less than 3% of the sample comes from the top ten. The source material was PBMCs. The receptors were gathered from a man aged 25 to 45 in good health and CMV-seronegative.

The chain links TRBV6-6 to TRBJ2-1; TRBD2 matches at 11 bases. Germline-derived CDR1 and CDR2 are MNHNY and SVGAGI (reference sequence). CDR3 length: 14 amino acids. Trimming at V came to 6 bases and at J to 10 bases, leaving 8 bases not matched to a gene. CDR3 region: CASRGTSGSGEQFF. The CDR3 DNA follows: TGTGCCAGCAGGGGGACTAGCGGAAGTGGGGAGCAGTTCTTC.

The chain recombines TRBV6-6 with TRBJ1-3, with a possible D match to TRBD1 (5 bases). Trimming removed 2 bases at V and 3 bases at J, with 11 bases between. Germline V CDR1 and CDR2: MNHNY, SVGAGI (reference sequence). This CDR3 spans 15 amino acids. As DNA, the CDR3 is TGTGCCAGCAGTTACCCAAATCAGGGTGGAAACACCATATATTTT. Translation: CASSYPNQGGNTIYF.

The chain carries TRBV27 and TRBJ2-5, with D uncertain. V lost 0 bases to trimming and J lost 4 bases, with 6 bases between them. This CDR3 comprises 13 residues. Germline assignment: CDR1 MNHEY and CDR2 SMNVEV (reference sequence). The CDR3 reads CASSLSVSETQYF. The CDR3 nucleotides read TGTGCCAGCAGTTTATCTGTCTCAGAGACCCAGTACTTC.

The rearrangement links TRBV27 to TRBJ1-5; D gene uncertain. CDR3 size: 13 residues. Germline V lookup: CDR1 MNHEY, CDR2 SMNVEV (reference sequence). The V and J ends lost 5 bases and 6 bases respectively, with 11 bases between them. CDR3: CASSPVRGQPQHF. In DNA form, the CDR3 reads TGTGCCAGCAGTCCTGTACGGGGTCAGCCCCAGCATTTT.

V and J are TRBV5-4 and TRBJ1-6; D call uncertain. Germline V lookup: CDR1 SGHNT, CDR2 YYREEE (reference sequence). This CDR3 is built from 16 residues. V lost 4 bases, J lost 0 bases, and 11 bases lay in between. The CDR3 coding sequence is TGTGCCAGCAGCCCCGGGAGCAGCTCCTATAATTCACCCCTCCACTTT. It is translated as CASSPGSSSYNSPLHF.

V gene TRBV6-5 combines with J gene TRBJ1-3, with no clear D. Germline CDR1 is MNHEY and CDR2 is SVGAGI. The ends were cut back, 5 bases at V and 4 bases at J, with 3 bases in the middle. The CDR3 spans 11 residues. For the CDR3, the DNA is TGTGCCAGCAGTCTCGGAAACACCATATATTTT. It encodes CASSLGNTIYF.

The rearrangement links TRBV14 to TRBJ2-1; 10 nucleotides align to TRBD2. This CDR3 region has 20 residues. J lost 1 base, V lost 0 bases, and 12 bases had no gene match. Germline lookup yields CDR1 SGHDN and CDR2 FVKESK. CDR3 nucleotides: TGTGCCAGCAGCCAAGAAAAAGGACTAGCGGCGTACTGGTCCTACAATGAGCAGTTCTTC. Its protein product is CASSQEKGLAAYWSYNEQFF.

This chain uses TRBV19 with TRBJ1-2, with TRBD1 identical over 8 bases. CDR3 length equals 15 residues. V shed 9 bases and J 8 bases; nucleotides not matched to a gene: 17. From germline, CDR1 is LNHDA and CDR2 SQIVND (reference sequence). DNA for the CDR3: TGTGCCAGCTTCCCGGGACAGGCGATATTCTGGGGCTACACCTTC. As protein: CASFPGQAIFWGYTF.

This clone was picked up a small number of times. The rearrangement links TRBV7-3 to TRBJ2-1; 8 bases are shared with TRBD1. Germline loops: CDR1 SGHTA, CDR2 FQGTGA. This CDR3 is 14 amino acids long. The V and J ends lost 5 bases and 9 bases, in that order; junction bases with no gene match: 9. The CDR3 is CASSAWTGKGEQFF. CDR3 DNA sequence: TGTGCCAGCAGCGCATGGACAGGGAAGGGTGAGCAGTTCTTC.

This rearrangement joins TRBV27 to TRBJ1-1; 7 bases align to TRBD1. Unmatched junction bases numbered 7, after V lost 6 bases and J lost 0 bases. CDR3 length equals 15 residues. Germline V gives CDR1 MNHEY, CDR2 SMNVEV (reference sequence). The CDR3 loop is CASRRQGGMNTEAFF. Written as DNA, the CDR3 is TGTGCCAGCAGGCGACAGGGAGGAATGAACACTGAAGCTTTCTTT.

This chain links TRBV11-3 with TRBJ2-3; 7 bases are a match to TRBD2. Unmatched junction bases numbered 4, after V lost 4 bases and J lost 6 bases. Per the germline V gene, CDR1 is SGHNT and CDR2 is YENEEA. CDR3 length: 13 residues. The CDR3 DNA is TGTGCCAGCAGCTCGGGGGGTCGGGATACGCAGTATTTT. Translation gives CASSSGGRDTQYF.

The V call is TRBV9, the J call TRBJ1-1, with D maybe TRBD1 (5 bases). The germline CDR1 and CDR2 sequences are SGDLS and YYNGEE. V shed 6 bases and J shed 5 bases, with 17 bases lying between them. The CDR3 totals 14 residues. CDR3 sequence (DNA): TGTGCCAGCACAGACCCGGGGGTACGGACTGAAGCTTTCTTT. It translates to CASTDPGVRTEAFF.

The V gene is TRBV7-2, the J gene TRBJ1-4; unclear D gene. Germline-derived CDR1 and CDR2 are SGHTA and FQGNSA. V lost 1 base and J 7 bases, leaving 7 bases between the germline ends. This CDR3 region has 13 residues. CDR3 residues: CASSLERSEKLFF. The DNA of the CDR3 is TGTGCCAGCAGCTTAGAGAGGAGTGAAAAACTGTTTTTT.

The chain joins TRBV30 to TRBJ2-5, with 12 bases identical to TRBD2. Trimming removed 2 bases from V and 5 bases from J; junction bases left unmatched: 6. The CDR3 is 15 residues long. The germline V gene encodes CDR1 GTSNPN and CDR2 SVGIG (reference sequence). The CDR3 DNA follows: TGTGCCTGGAGTCGGACTAGCGGGAACTCGGAGACCCAGTACTTC. Its translation is CAWSRTSGNSETQYF.

The rearrangement links TRBV18 to TRBJ1-3; no clear D. Germline CDR1 and CDR2: KGHSH and LQKENI. The CDR3 is made up of 15 amino acids. V shed 2 bases and J shed 0 bases, with 8 bases lying between them. The DNA of the CDR3 is TGTGCCAGCTCACCAATGGGGAGCTCTGGAAACACCATATATTTT. Its protein product is CASSPMGSSGNTIYF. Full variable domain (rest looked up from reference TRBV18 and TRBJ1-3): NAGVMQNPRHLVRRRGQEARLRCSPMKGHSHVYWYRQLPEEGLKFMVYLQKENIIDESGMPKERFSAEFPKEGPSILRIQQVVRGDSAAYFCASSPMGSSGNTIYFGEGSWLTVV.

Of note for this clone: A much larger clone sits a single nucleotide away, making a read error possible. The chain links TRBV7-6 to TRBJ1-5; D is perhaps TRBD1 (6 bases). Trimming shortened V by 6 bases and J by 6 bases, and 9 bases separated the two germline ends. Germline assignment: CDR1 SGHVS and CDR2 FNYEAQ. The length of the CDR3 is 12 residues. The CDR3 sequence: CASSSGAQPQHF. Written as DNA, the CDR3 is TGTGCCAGCAGTTCAGGGGCTCAGCCCCAGCATTTT. The whole variable domain, remainder taken from reference TRBV7-6 and TRBJ1-5, is GAGVSQSPRYKVTKRGQDVALRCDPISGHVSLYWYRQALGQGPEFLTYFNYEAQQDKSGLPNDRFSAERPEGSISTLTIQRTEQRDSAMYRCASSSGAQPQHFGDGTRLSIL.

The chain combines TRBV28 with TRBJ2-7, with 8 nucleotides matching TRBD1. CDR1 and CDR2 (germline): MDHEN, SYDVKM. V gave up 5 bases and J gave up 1 base; unmatched junction bases: 10. The CDR3 loop spans 16 amino acids. The CDR3 nucleotides read TGTGCCAGCAGTCGGACAGGGATCCTTCCGTCCTACGAGCAGTACTTC. Translating it yields CASSRTGILPSYEQYF. Together with reference TRBV28 and TRBJ2-7, the CDR3 gives the full variable domain: DVKVTQSSRYLVKRTGEKVFLECVQDMDHENMFWYRQDPGLGLRLIYFSYDVKMKEKGDIPEGYSVSREKKERFSLILESASTNQTSMYLCASSRTGILPSYEQYFGPGTRLTVT.

The chain joins TRBV19 to TRBJ2-1; TRBD2 matches at 12 bases. The junction had 13 bases not matched to a gene; V was cut back by 7 bases and J by 12 bases. The CDR3 spans 15 residues. CDR1 and CDR2 from the germline V gene are LNHDA and SQIVND (reference sequence). The DNA of the CDR3 is TGTGCCAGTATGAAGGGGGGGACTAGCGGGTTATCGCAGTTCTTC. Residues: CASMKGGTSGLSQFF.

The rearrangement uses TRBV29-1 and TRBJ1-5, with D perhaps TRBD1 (5 bases). V was trimmed by 3 bases and J by 9 bases, leaving 33 bases between them. Germline-derived CDR1 and CDR2 are SQVTM and ANQGSEA. CDR3 length equals 19 residues. CDR3 nucleotide sequence: TGCAGCGTTGAGGGGCCGGACCTCATAAAAATTTGTATAGTTGGGCCCCAGCATTTT. This gives the protein CSVEGPDLIKICIVGPQHF.

The chain recombines TRBV28 with TRBJ2-3; 9 bases fit TRBD2. Germline CDR1 and CDR2: MDHEN and SYDVKM. This CDR3 is 15 amino acids long. The V segment lost 7 bases and the J segment 5 bases; nucleotides outside the gene matches: 10. This CDR3 reads CASITAGGPVDTQYF. The CDR3 coding sequence is TGTGCCAGCATCACTGCGGGGGGGCCGGTAGATACGCAGTATTTT.